These 11 T cell receptor beta chains came from one sample sequenced in a study of T cells in Graves' hyperthyroidism and ophthalmopathy. Amplification targeted TCR beta CDR3 regions from RNA transcripts. HTBI primers were used for first-round RT-PCR of the TCR CDR3. From the multiplex PCR reads, TCRdb called clonotypes with MiXCR, one entry per CDR3 protein. The table shows nearly 600,000 distinct CDR3 sequences, with 13% to 15% occurring only once. Sequencing input: blood. All receptors derive from a woman aged 18-30 years with Graves' ophthalmopathy.

This clonotype was seen ten or more times. The chain uses TRBV3-1 and TRBJ2-7, with no clear D. The CDR3 runs 14 residues. V shed 4 bases and J shed 0 bases, with 10 bases lying between them. CDR1 and CDR2 (germline): LGHDT, YNNKEL (reference sequence). The CDR3 protein is CASSPNRLSYEQYF. The DNA of the CDR3 is TGTGCCAGCAGCCCCAATAGGCTCTCCTACGAGCAGTACTTC.

This clonotype was seen many times. This chain links TRBV24-1 with TRBJ1-2; D gene unclear. CDR3 length: 11 residues. Deletions cut 0 bases from V and 5 bases from J, with 0 bases between. Germline CDR1 KGHDR, CDR2 SFDVKD. In DNA, the CDR3 is TGTGCCACCAGTGATTTGTATGGCTACACCTTC. As protein: CATSDLYGYTF.

Ten or more counts support this clonotype. V is TRBV2 and J is TRBJ2-7; TRBD1 agrees at 11 bases. The CDR3 spans 15 residues. Germline assignment: CDR1 SNHLY and CDR2 FYNNEI. With V trimmed by 8 bases and J by 3 bases, 9 bases remained unmatched. Written as DNA, the CDR3 is TGTGCCAGCTATCCCCGGACAGGGGGCCTCTACGAGCAGTACTTC. Amino acid sequence: CASYPRTGGLYEQYF.

The V gene is TRBV19, the J gene TRBJ1-1; no clear D gene. V dropped 4 bases and J dropped 3 bases, with 9 bases sitting between them. CDR1 is LNHDA and CDR2 is SQIVND in the germline V gene (reference sequence). This CDR3 comprises 13 residues. CDR3 nucleotides: TGTGCCAGTAGTACTACACGGGACACTGAAGCTTTCTTT. This gives the protein CASSTTRDTEAFF.

This clonotype has a count of ten or more. This chain joins TRBV29-1 and TRBJ2-7, with D maybe TRBD1 (6 bases). The CDR3 loop spans 12 amino acids. CDR1 and CDR2 from the germline V gene are SQVTM and ANQGSEA. The V gene lost 6 bases and the J gene lost 0 bases, with 9 bases spanning the gap. The CDR3 nucleotides read TGCAGCGTCAGACAGGCCTCCTACGAGCAGTACTTC. It yields the protein CSVRQASYEQYF.

In its sample, this clonotype was seen many times. V is TRBV27 and J is TRBJ1-2, with 7 bases aligning to TRBD1. The V and J ends lost 2 bases and 1 base, in that order; junction bases with no gene match: 7. The CDR3 is 16 amino acids. From germline, CDR1 is MNHEY and CDR2 SMNVEV (reference sequence). The CDR3: CASSLRGQRSNYGYTF. In DNA form, the CDR3 reads TGTGCCAGCAGTTTAAGGGGACAGAGAAGTAACTATGGCTACACCTTC.

This clonotype appeared a few times. The chain couples TRBV12-3 or TRBV12-4 to TRBJ2-6, with D tentatively TRBD1 (6 bases). This CDR3 is 19 amino acids long. The ends were cut back, 5 bases at V and 0 bases at J, with 20 bases in the middle. The CDR3 here is CASSLYADRKHSGANVLTF. CDR3 sequence (DNA): TGTGCCAGCAGTCTCTATGCCGACAGGAAACACTCTGGGGCCAACGTCCTGACTTTC.

This clonotype was detected a few times. The gene calls are TRBV28 and TRBJ2-3; 8 nucleotides match TRBD2. This CDR3 has 16 amino acids. V was clipped by 4 bases and J by 6 bases; unmatched bases: 12. The germline CDR1 and CDR2 sequences are MDHEN and SYDVKM. The CDR3 protein is CASSSRLGGGKDTQYF. The CDR3 region has the DNA TGTGCCAGCAGTTCGAGACTGGGCGGGGGGAAGGATACGCAGTATTTT.

This chain connects TRBV7-9 to TRBJ2-1; no clear D gene. Trimming left V 5 bases short and J 2 bases short, with 31 bases between. The length of the CDR3 is 21 residues. Germline CDR1 reads SEHNR; CDR2 reads FQNEAQ (reference sequence). The CDR3 loop is CASSPPLAGGPPTRPYNEQFF. CDR3 nucleotides: TGTGCCAGCAGCCCCCCCCTCGCCGGTGGACCCCCTACACGCCCCTACAATGAGCAGTTCTTC. Complete variable domain (other parts from reference TRBV7-9 and TRBJ2-1): DTGVSQNPRHKITKRGQNVTFRCDPISEHNRLYWYRQTLGQGPEFLTYFQNEAQLEKSRLLSDRFSAERPKGSFSTLEIQRTEQGDSAMYLCASSPPLAGGPPTRPYNEQFFGPGTRLTVL.

This clonotype occurred many times. This rearrangement joins TRBV28 to TRBJ2-3; 7 bases line up with TRBD1. CDR3 length: 16 amino acids. Germline V gene lookup returns CDR1 MDHEN and CDR2 SYDVKM. V lost 4 bases, J lost 4 bases, and 11 bases stayed unmatched. In DNA, the CDR3 is TGTGCCAGCAGTTCCCCCTGGACAGGTTCAGCAGATACGCAGTATTTT. The encoded protein is CASSSPWTGSADTQYF.

The chain links TRBV9 to TRBJ2-5; 7 positions match TRBD2. Looked up from germline, CDR1 is SGDLS and CDR2 is YYNGEE. The CDR3 runs 15 residues. V lost 0 bases, J lost 5 bases, and 7 bases stayed unmatched. This chain's CDR3 is CASSVGGRRGETQYF. In nucleotides, the CDR3 is TGTGCCAGCAGCGTAGGAGGGAGGCGGGGGGAGACCCAGTACTTC.